This T cell receptor (beta chain) was captured in a study of T-cell memory formation after mild COVID-19. Study in general: TCR clusters largely stayed donor specific. Study-wide results and limits: Clones contracting across day 15 to 85 had a balanced CD4/CD8 profile; later expanding clones leaned CD4+.

This clonotype was seen many times. Antigen: not known. One entry per CDR3 protein results from TCRdb running MiXCR on the 5' RACE reads. The data contain some 440,000 distinct CDR3 sequences, about 23% of them singletons. The CDR3 sequence is 13 residues long. J gave up 0 bases and V 8 bases, and 1 base lay outside the gene matches. CDR1 is MGHRA, CDR2 YSYEKL, per germline. Input material: PBMCs or a T cell subset sorted from them (not recorded which). V is TRBV4-1 and J is TRBJ2-7; 10 bases are shared with TRBD1. This sequence originates from an adult woman who had mild COVID-19 (a few samples of this study predate the infection). Cell type and time point are not known. The CDR3 loop reads CASRDRGSYEQYF. The CDR3, as DNA: TGCGCCAGCCGGGACAGGGGCTCCTACGAGCAGTACTTC.